One sample yielded the 19 T cell receptor beta chains listed below, sequenced in a study of PD-1 blockade in classical Hodgkin lymphoma. Sequencing was performed with immunoSEQ multiplex PCR; in TCRdb, only in-frame clones are kept and a portion is missing. Found here are about 40,000 clones, about 70% of them singletons; the top ten hold roughly 14%. Every one of the patients relapsed after autologous stem cell transplantation (brentuximab vedotin exposure was variable). This specimen consisted of peripheral blood mononuclear cells (PBMCs), obtained before the second cycle of nivolumab. Receptor source: a human donor with classical Hodgkin lymphoma.

The chain is built from TRBV15 and TRBJ2-5; no clear D gene. The V end lost 1 base, the J end lost 0 bases, and 12 bases lay between the germline ends. The CDR3 length is 16 residues. Germline V gene data show CDR1 as LNHNV and CDR2 as YYDKDF (reference sequence). The CDR3 spells CATSRGFGGNQETQYF. CDR3 coding DNA: TGTGCCACCAGCAGAGGATTCGGCGGAAACCAAGAGACCCAGTACTTC.

The chain combines TRBV5-1 with TRBJ2-5; TRBD2 agrees at 7 bases. The length of the CDR3 is 15 residues. Unmatched junction bases numbered 5, after V lost 3 bases and J lost 0 bases. Germline assignment: CDR1 SGHRS and CDR2 YFSETQ. The CDR3 reads CASSSGTTYQETQYF. The CDR3 DNA reads TGCGCCAGCAGCTCCGGGACTACATACCAAGAGACCCAGTACTTC.

This chain uses TRBV6-5 with TRBJ1-6; perhaps TRBD1 as D (6 bases). Germline-derived CDR1 and CDR2 are MNHEY and SVGAGI. V gave up 0 bases and J gave up 8 bases, with 11 bases separating them. The CDR3 contains 15 residues. Here the CDR3 DNA reads TGTGCCAGCAGTTACTCATCAGGGGTCGATTCACCCCTCCACTTT. It encodes CASSYSSGVDSPLHF.

The rearrangement links TRBV19 to TRBJ2-3; D is uncertain. V was trimmed by 8 bases and J by 1 base, leaving 7 bases between them. The CDR3 has 12 amino acids. The germline CDR1 and CDR2 sequences are LNHDA and SQIVND (reference sequence). This chain's CDR3 is CASQQGTDTQYF. The CDR3, as DNA: TGTGCCAGTCAGCAGGGCACAGATACGCAGTATTTT.

The V and J genes are TRBV19 and TRBJ1-5; unclear D gene. The CDR3 is 16 residues long. In germline, CDR1 is LNHDA, CDR2 SQIVND (reference sequence). Trimming stripped 3 bases from V and 2 bases from J, with 14 bases between. The CDR3, as DNA: TGTGCCAGTAGTATCGGGCGGCCCCAGGGCAATCAGCCCCAGCATTTT. Encoded protein: CASSIGRPQGNQPQHF.

This clone is categorized as medium-sized. The J gene is TRBJ2-1, the V gene TRBV2; D gene unclear. The CDR3 is made up of 11 amino acids. With 7 bases removed from V and 5 bases from J, the gap between germline ends came to 6 bases. Germline-derived CDR1 and CDR2 are SNHLY and FYNNEI. The CDR3 coding sequence is TGTGCCAGCACCTATAACAATGAGCAGTTCTTC. It specifies CASTYNNEQFF. The variable domain in full, completed from reference TRBV2 and TRBJ2-1, reads EPEVTQTPSHQVTQMGQEVILRCVPISNHLYFYWYRQILGQKVEFLVSFYNNEISEKSEIFDDQFSVERPDGSNFTLKIRSTKLEDSAMYFCASTYNNEQFFGPGTRLTVL.

This clone was seen just once. V is TRBV7-8 and J is TRBJ1-6; a weak D match, TRBD1 (5 bases). The V gene's germline CDR1 is SGHVS and CDR2 FQNEAQ. The ends were cut back, 5 bases at V and 3 bases at J, with 14 bases in the middle. The CDR3 contains 16 residues. This CDR3 reads CASSQGQGFYNSPLHF. Here the CDR3 DNA reads TGTGCCAGCAGCCAAGGTCAGGGTTTCTATAATTCACCCCTCCACTTT.

V and J are TRBV15 and TRBJ2-5; TRBD2 is a possible D gene (5 bases). The ends were cut back, 5 bases at V and 4 bases at J, with 11 bases in the middle. Germline V lookup: CDR1 LNHNV, CDR2 YYDKDF (reference sequence). The CDR3 is 13 amino acids. The CDR3 DNA sequence: TGTGCCACCAGCCGGGATATGGGAGAGACCCAGTACTTC. This encodes CATSRDMGETQYF.

There are a few counts of this clone. This chain links TRBV19 with TRBJ1-6; 7 nucleotides align to TRBD1. CDR3 length: 16 residues. The germline CDR1 and CDR2 sequences are LNHDA and SQIVND (reference sequence). V gave up 6 bases and J gave up 9 bases; unmatched junction bases: 14. The DNA of the CDR3 is TGTGCCAGTAGCATACAGGGGACCCTGGAGGGTTCACCCCTCCACTTT. Protein product: CASSIQGTLEGSPLHF.

The chain uses TRBV11-2 and TRBJ2-2; TRBD2 matches at 11 bases. The germline V gene has CDR1 SGHAT and CDR2 FQNNGV. This CDR3 region has 15 residues. J was trimmed by 5 bases and V by 5 bases; bases with no gene match: 4. CDR3 amino acids: CASSHTSGRTGELFF. The CDR3 DNA is TGTGCCAGCAGCCACACTAGCGGGAGAACCGGGGAGCTGTTTTTT.

The genes are TRBV10-3 and TRBJ2-1; the match to TRBD2 covers 11 bases. The CDR3 extends over 15 amino acids. The V gene end was trimmed by 4 bases and the J gene end by 4 bases; junction bases not matched to a gene: 3. Germline V lookup: CDR1 ENHRY, CDR2 SYGVKD. The CDR3 loop reads CAISAGTSGYNEQFF. DNA of the CDR3: TGTGCCATCAGTGCCGGGACTAGCGGATACAATGAGCAGTTCTTC.

The rearrangement uses TRBV27 and TRBJ1-1; D uncertain. CDR3 length: 14 residues. The V gene lost 6 bases and the J gene lost 0 bases, with 11 bases spanning the gap. From germline, CDR1 is MNHEY and CDR2 SMNVEV (reference sequence). This chain's CDR3 is CASRGRSLNTEAFF. CDR3 sequence (DNA): TGTGCCAGCAGAGGACGGAGCTTGAACACTGAAGCTTTCTTT.

V and J are TRBV5-1 and TRBJ2-7; perhaps TRBD1 as D (6 bases). V was cut by 4 bases and J by 5 bases, with 13 bases left in between. CDR3 length: 13 amino acids. Per germline, CDR1 SGHRS and CDR2 YFSETQ. Here the CDR3 reads CASSVQGPNEQYF. The DNA of the CDR3 is TGCGCCAGCAGCGTTCAGGGGCCCAACGAGCAGTACTTC.

The rearrangement joins TRBV11-2 to TRBJ1-1; 8 bases fit TRBD1. Germline V gene data show CDR1 as SGHAT and CDR2 as FQNNGV. V gave up 3 bases and J gave up 11 bases; unmatched junction bases: 14. This CDR3 is built from 15 residues. CDR3 in DNA: TGTGCCAGCAGCTTTATTATAGCCGGGACAGGTGGGGCTTTCTTT. Protein sequence: CASSFIIAGTGGAFF.

The J gene is TRBJ1-1, the V gene TRBV6-4; D is possibly TRBD1 (6 bases). Per the germline V gene, CDR1 is MRHNA and CDR2 is SNTAGT. This CDR3 has 15 amino acids. Deletions cut 6 bases from V and 4 bases from J, with 18 bases between. This CDR3 reads CASSPGVGAGTEAFF. CDR3 coding DNA: TGTGCCAGCAGCCCCGGGGTGGGGGCGGGCACTGAAGCTTTCTTT.

The gene calls are TRBV21-1 and TRBJ2-7; the DNA was not compared with TRBD2, the D call given in the table. TRBV21-1 has pseudogene status. The CDR3 is 17 residues long. CDR3 nucleotide sequence: TGTGCCAGCAGCAAATCGCGCGTAATAGCGGTCTCCTACGAGCAGTACTTC. It is translated as CASSKSRVIAVSYEQYF.

The table lists this clone with a count of one. The gene calls are TRBV10-3 and TRBJ2-4, with D perhaps matching TRBD2 (5 bases). CDR1 ENHRY and CDR2 SYGVKD come from the germline V gene. Between the trimmed V and J ends, which lost 4 bases and 0 bases, there was a span of 10 bases. The CDR3 spans 15 residues. The CDR3 spells CAISASGLAKNIQYF. In nucleotides, the CDR3 is TGTGCCATCAGTGCTTCGGGGTTAGCCAAAAACATTCAGTACTTC.

The sample holds a few counts of this clone. The chain links TRBV7-2 to TRBJ1-1; D gene unclear. CDR1 SGHTA and CDR2 FQGNSA come from the germline V gene. Trimming removed 1 base at V and 1 base at J, with 7 bases between. The CDR3 runs to 14 residues. CDR3 in amino acids: CASSLGVTNTEAFF. In DNA, the CDR3 is TGTGCCAGCAGCTTAGGGGTGACGAACACTGAAGCTTTCTTT.

The chain carries TRBV13 and TRBJ1-4; the match to TRBD1 covers 10 bases. The CDR3 consists of 15 residues. V lost 0 bases, J lost 13 bases, and 8 bases stayed unmatched. Germline V gives CDR1 PRHDT, CDR2 FYEKMQ (reference sequence). The CDR3 DNA follows: TGTGCCAGCAGCTTAGGTGACAGGGGGCGCGGGGGACTGTTTTTT. It yields the protein CASSLGDRGRGGLFF.